One T cell receptor (beta chain) is described in this entry. The data belong to a study of shared clonotypes between healthy human individuals. Study summary: The donor group consisted of two women and a few men, aged 18 to 49.

Every subset had its genomic DNA shared out evenly among several immunoSEQ plates. Original methodology: ImmunoSEQ supplied junction-only sequences lacking quality scores, so filtering was different. This table comes from immunoSEQ multiplex PCR, and its TCRdb copy is limited to in-frame clones, with some not included. The V and J calls and the clone size are those of that table, but D and trimming were determined from the DNA. The sample shows around 440,000 clones, approximately 71% of them seen only once. The CDR3 loop spans 18 amino acids. The germline gives CDR1 MNHEY, CDR2 SMNVEV (reference sequence). V trimming: 5 bases; J trimming: 2 bases; junction bases outside the gene matches: 12.

Sequencing was done on a sample of PBMCs. The origin of this receptor is a woman aged 40 to 55 in good health. Some clones in this sample may be carry-over from other donors' samples. The chain links TRBV27 to TRBJ2-3; 11 nucleotides agree with TRBD1. Here the CDR3 reads CASSPPQRDRGVTDTQYF. CDR3 in DNA: TGTGCCAGCAGTCCCCCCCAGCGGGACAGGGGGGTCACAGATACGCAGTATTTT.